These T cell receptor beta chains were read from a single sample in a study of T cells in Graves' hyperthyroidism and ophthalmopathy. TCRdb redid the calling of the multiplex PCR reads with MiXCR, one entry per CDR3 protein. Among about 560,000 distinct CDR3 sequences listed, approximately 15% were seen once. The material sequenced was blood. The receptors were gathered from a woman in her twenties or thirties with Graves' hyperthyroidism. The CDR3 runs from the conserved cysteine through the conserved F or W. A D gene is named only where the DNA matches it firmly. Rows may omit the clone size; those that give it use once, few, many or a size class.

V gene: TRBV9
D gene: .
J gene: TRBJ1-1
clone size: .
CDR3 DNA: TGTGCCAGCAGCGGGGGTGGGGGTCTATACACTGAAGCTTTCTTT
CDR3 protein: CASSGGGGLYTEAFF

V gene: TRBV6-1
D gene: TRBD2
J gene: TRBJ2-3
clone size: .
CDR3 DNA: TGTGCCAGCAGGCCATCGGGGACTAGCGGTAGCACAGATACGCAGTATTTT
CDR3 protein: CASRPSGTSGSTDTQYF

V gene: TRBV7-2
D gene: .
J gene: TRBJ2-2
clone size: many
CDR3 DNA: TGTGCCAGCAGCTTACTAGAAGGGAACACCGGGGAGCTGTTTTTT
CDR3 protein: CASSLLEGNTGELFF

V gene: TRBV20-1
D gene: TRBD2
J gene: TRBJ2-5
clone size: many
CDR3 DNA: TGCAGTGCCCGAACTAGCGAACAAGAGACCCAGTACTTC
CDR3 protein: CSARTSEQETQYF

V gene: TRBV19
D gene: .
J gene: TRBJ1-1
clone size: few
CDR3 DNA: TGTGCCAGTAGTATAGTGGCGGGCCCCAACACTGAAGCTTTCTTT
CDR3 protein: CASSIVAGPNTEAFF

V gene: TRBV6-1
D gene: .
J gene: TRBJ2-5
clone size: many
CDR3 DNA: TGTGCCAGCAGAGATCGAGGGGTGGCGGAGACCCAGTACTTC
CDR3 protein: CASRDRGVAETQYF

V gene: TRBV30
D gene: .
J gene: TRBJ2-3
clone size: many
CDR3 DNA: TGTGCCTGGAGTGGTTCCTCTTCTACCACAGATACGCAGTATTTT
CDR3 protein: CAWSGSSSTTDTQYF

V gene: TRBV11-2
D gene: .
J gene: TRBJ2-1
clone size: many
CDR3 DNA: TGTGCCAGCAGCTTAGAGGGAACGGGAGTGTCCTACAATGAGCAGTTCTTC
CDR3 protein: CASSLEGTGVSYNEQFF

V gene: TRBV15
D gene: .
J gene: TRBJ2-7
clone size: many
CDR3 DNA: TGTGCCACCAGCAGAAAAGCGACGTCGGGACCCTCCTACGAGCAGTACTTC
CDR3 protein: CATSRKATSGPSYEQYF

V gene: TRBV11-2
D gene: TRBD2
J gene: TRBJ2-1
clone size: .
CDR3 DNA: TGTGCCAGCAGCCTCCTGACTAGCGGGAACTACAATGAGCAGTTCTTC
CDR3 protein: CASSLLTSGNYNEQFF

V gene: TRBV5-1
D gene: TRBD2
J gene: TRBJ2-2
clone size: many
CDR3 DNA: TGCGCCAGCAGAACCAGGACTAGCGGCACCGGGGAGCTGTTTTTT
CDR3 protein: CASRTRTSGTGELFF

V gene: TRBV4-3
D gene: .
J gene: TRBJ2-7
clone size: .
CDR3 DNA: TGCGCCAGCAGCCTGGGTGAAGGGGAAGGTTCTAGCGAGCAGTACTTC
CDR3 protein: CASSLGEGEGSSEQYF

V gene: TRBV29-1
D gene: TRBD1
J gene: TRBJ2-1
clone size: .
CDR3 DNA: TGCAGCGTTGAGTATTTTGGACAGGGGGACAATGAGCAGTTCTTC
CDR3 protein: CSVEYFGQGDNEQFF

V gene: TRBV7-8
D gene: .
J gene: TRBJ1-2
clone size: .
CDR3 DNA: TGTGCCAGCAGCCCCTCAATGGACCGAAGGAATGGCTACACCTTC
CDR3 protein: CASSPSMDRRNGYTF

V gene: TRBV7-6
D gene: TRBD2
J gene: TRBJ2-1
clone size: .
CDR3 DNA: TGTGCCAGCAGCACAGAGGTAGATGGTCTAGCGGGATTTCCCTACAATGGGCAGTTCTTC
CDR3 protein: CASSTEVDGLAGFPYNGQFF

V gene: TRBV4-3
D gene: .
J gene: TRBJ2-7
clone size: few
CDR3 DNA: TGCGCCAGCAGCCGATCAGGGGGGGAGCAGTACTTC
CDR3 protein: CASSRSGGEQYF

V gene: TRBV30
D gene: TRBD2
J gene: TRBJ2-7
clone size: many
CDR3 DNA: TGTGCCTGGAGTCCTTGGGGGGGGACCTACGAGCAGTACTTC
CDR3 protein: CAWSPWGGTYEQYF

V gene: TRBV6-1
D gene: .
J gene: TRBJ2-5
clone size: many
CDR3 DNA: TGTGCCAGCAGTAGGTGGCCTGGGGAGACCCAGTACTTC
CDR3 protein: CASSRWPGETQYF

V gene: TRBV7-9
D gene: .
J gene: TRBJ1-5
clone size: .
CDR3 DNA: TGTGCCAGCAGCCCTTGGGGGGGGGGGGCCGATCAGCCCCAGCATTTT
CDR3 protein: CASSPWGGGADQPQHF

V gene: TRBV7-6
D gene: TRBD2
J gene: TRBJ2-1
clone size: few
CDR3 DNA: TGTGCCAGCAGCTTAGGGGCTAGCGGGGTTGACAATGAGCAGTTCTTC
CDR3 protein: CASSLGASGVDNEQFF

V gene: TRBV7-9
D gene: TRBD1
J gene: TRBJ2-2
clone size: .
CDR3 DNA: TGTGCCAGCGGACAGGGGGTCGACACCGGGGAGCTGTTTTTT
CDR3 protein: CASGQGVDTGELFF

V gene: TRBV20-1
D gene: .
J gene: TRBJ2-7
clone size: many
CDR3 DNA: TGCAGTGCTAGGAGGGGGGGACCCTCTTCCTACGAGCAGTACTTC
CDR3 protein: CSARRGGPSSYEQYF

V gene: TRBV7-3
D gene: .
J gene: TRBJ2-1
clone size: many
CDR3 DNA: TGTGCCAGCAGCTTAGAGGACACCTCCTACAATGAGCAGTTCTTC
CDR3 protein: CASSLEDTSYNEQFF

V gene: TRBV2
D gene: TRBD2
J gene: TRBJ2-1
clone size: .
CDR3 DNA: TGTGCCAGCATTCTACTAGCGGGTCTGAATGAGCAGTTCTTC
CDR3 protein: CASILLAGLNEQFF

V gene: TRBV28
D gene: TRBD2
J gene: TRBJ2-3
clone size: .
CDR3 DNA: TGTGCCAGCAGTTTAGGGCGGGGGGGCGCAGATACGCAGTATTTT
CDR3 protein: CASSLGRGGADTQYF

V gene: TRBV10-3
D gene: TRBD2
J gene: TRBJ2-7
clone size: many
CDR3 DNA: TGTGCCATCAGCCGAGGACTAGCGGGAGTGTACGAGCAGTACTTC
CDR3 protein: CAISRGLAGVYEQYF

V gene: TRBV15
D gene: .
J gene: TRBJ2-5
clone size: few
CDR3 DNA: TGTGCCACCAGCAGAGATGTGACTAATTTAGTTCAAGAGACCCAGTACTTC
CDR3 protein: CATSRDVTNLVQETQYF

V gene: TRBV13
D gene: .
J gene: TRBJ1-1
clone size: .
CDR3 DNA: TGTGCCAGCAGCTTAAGGACCACGAACACTGAAGCTTTCTTT
CDR3 protein: CASSLRTTNTEAFF

V gene: TRBV7-9
D gene: TRBD1
J gene: TRBJ1-1
clone size: .
CDR3 DNA: TGTGCCAGCAGCGCCCAGGGGGCACACACTGAAGCTTCCTTT
CDR3 protein: CASSAQGAHTEASF

V gene: TRBV20-1
D gene: .
J gene: TRBJ1-6
clone size: .
CDR3 DNA: TGCACCGCAAGTCGGCAGGGTCAAGGAGGGTCCTATAATTCACCCCTCCACTTT
CDR3 protein: CTASRQGQGGSYNSPLHF

V gene: TRBV20-1
D gene: TRBD2
J gene: TRBJ2-7
clone size: .
CDR3 DNA: TGCAGTGCTAGAGTGAGCGGGAAGGTGTACGAGCAGTACTTC
CDR3 protein: CSARVSGKVYEQYF

V gene: TRBV15
D gene: .
J gene: TRBJ2-7
clone size: few
CDR3 DNA: TGTGCCACCAGCAGAGAGATGGGAGGCAGGGCCTACTCCTACGAGCAGTACTTC
CDR3 protein: CATSREMGGRAYSYEQYF

V gene: TRBV4-1
D gene: .
J gene: TRBJ2-3
clone size: .
CDR3 DNA: TGCGCCAGCAGCCAACCGGACAGAAGCACAGATACGCAGTATTTT
CDR3 protein: CASSQPDRSTDTQYF

V gene: TRBV3-1
D gene: TRBD1
J gene: TRBJ1-1
clone size: many
CDR3 DNA: TGTGCCAGCAGCCAGACAGGGAAGATGATGGCTTTCTTT
CDR3 protein: CASSQTGKMMAFF

V gene: TRBV7-3
D gene: TRBD1
J gene: TRBJ2-7
clone size: few
CDR3 DNA: TGTGCCAGCAGCCCAAACAGGGGTTCCTACGAGCAGTACTTC
CDR3 protein: CASSPNRGSYEQYF

V gene: TRBV27
D gene: TRBD2
J gene: TRBJ2-7
clone size: many
CDR3 DNA: TGTGCCAGCAGTGGCCTCCGGACTAGCGGGGAGTACGAGCAGTACTTC
CDR3 protein: CASSGLRTSGEYEQYF

V gene: TRBV9
D gene: TRBD2
J gene: TRBJ2-1
clone size: few
CDR3 DNA: TGTGCCAGCAGCGTCGCTAGCGGGAATTACAATGAGCAGTTCTTC
CDR3 protein: CASSVASGNYNEQFF

V gene: TRBV20-1
D gene: .
J gene: TRBJ2-7
clone size: .
CDR3 DNA: TGCAGTGCTAGAAGATCTAGCTCGACCGCGCAGTACTTC
CDR3 protein: CSARRSSSTAQYF

V gene: TRBV3-1
D gene: .
J gene: TRBJ2-2
clone size: .
CDR3 DNA: TGTGCCAGCAGCCGCCGGGGCGGCCCGTGGGGGGAGCTGTTTTTT
CDR3 protein: CASSRRGGPWGELFF

V gene: TRBV20-1
D gene: .
J gene: TRBJ1-1
clone size: .
CDR3 DNA: TGCAGTGCTAGAGGCGGGAACACTGAAGCTTTCTTT
CDR3 protein: CSARGGNTEAFF

V gene: TRBV7-3
D gene: .
J gene: TRBJ2-7
clone size: many
CDR3 DNA: TGTGCCAGCAGCCTCCAGGCGGGACTGTCCTACGAGCAGTACTTC
CDR3 protein: CASSLQAGLSYEQYF

V gene: TRBV20-1
D gene: TRBD1
J gene: TRBJ2-7
clone size: .
CDR3 DNA: TGCAGTGCTACCAGGGACAGGGACGAGCAGTACTTC
CDR3 protein: CSATRDRDEQYF

V gene: TRBV20-1
D gene: TRBD2
J gene: TRBJ2-3
clone size: many
CDR3 DNA: TGCAGTGCTAGAGCCTCTAGCGGGAGGGCAGATACGCAGTATTTT
CDR3 protein: CSARASSGRADTQYF

V gene: TRBV19
D gene: TRBD2
J gene: TRBJ2-3
clone size: .
CDR3 DNA: TGTGCCAGTAGTGAGGTACCTAGCGGGAGAGATACGCAGTATTTT
CDR3 protein: CASSEVPSGRDTQYF

V gene: TRBV2
D gene: .
J gene: TRBJ2-2
clone size: .
CDR3 DNA: TGTGCCAGCAGTGAACAGGGGGGCGGGGAGCTGTTTTTT
CDR3 protein: CASSEQGGGELFF

V gene: TRBV7-9
D gene: TRBD1
J gene: TRBJ1-1
clone size: .
CDR3 DNA: TGTGCCAGCAGCTCCCGGGACAGGGGAGTATTTGACACTGAAGCTTTCTTT
CDR3 protein: CASSSRDRGVFDTEAFF

V gene: TRBV5-1
D gene: .
J gene: TRBJ2-7
clone size: .
CDR3 DNA: TGCGCCAGCAGCTGGACAACCGACAGCTACGAGCAGTACTTC
CDR3 protein: CASSWTTDSYEQYF

V gene: TRBV27
D gene: .
J gene: TRBJ2-1
clone size: few
CDR3 DNA: TGTGCCAGCAGTGATAACAGGGCGAGGGCCCATGAGCAGTTCTTC
CDR3 protein: CASSDNRARAHEQFF

V gene: TRBV10-2
D gene: TRBD2
J gene: TRBJ2-1
clone size: .
CDR3 DNA: TGCGCCAGCCGGCAGGGACTAGCGGACAATGAGCAGTTCTTC
CDR3 protein: CASRQGLADNEQFF

V gene: TRBV5-6
D gene: .
J gene: TRBJ1-2
clone size: .
CDR3 DNA: TGTGCCAGCAGCCCGCGAGTTTTTGAGAATGGCTACACCTTC
CDR3 protein: CASSPRVFENGYTF